One sample yielded the 29 T cell receptor beta chains listed below, sequenced in a study of T cells in Graves' hyperthyroidism and ophthalmopathy. Researchers took RNA transcripts and amplified the TCR beta CDR3 regions from them. First-round RT-PCR targeting the TCR CDR3 was performed with the HTBI primer set. One entry per CDR3 protein, called by TCRdb with MiXCR from the multiplex PCR reads. The data contain about 620,000 distinct CDR3 sequences, roughly 17% of them singletons. Sequencing was carried out using blood. The origin of the receptors is a woman aged 25 to 45 with Graves' hyperthyroidism.

This clonotype was detected a few times. The chain uses TRBV19 and TRBJ2-7; the match to TRBD1 covers 9 bases. The CDR3 is 15 amino acids. After removal of 3 bases from V and 3 bases from J, the junction contained 6 bases not matched to a gene. The V gene's germline CDR1 is LNHDA and CDR2 SQIVND (reference sequence). Written as DNA, the CDR3 is TGTGCCAGTAGTATCGGACAGGGGATTCTCTACGAGCAGTACTTC. This gives the protein CASSIGQGILYEQYF. The full variable domain, in which reference TRBV19 and TRBJ2-7 provide the parts outside the CDR3, is DGGITQSPKYLFRKEGQNVTLSCEQNLNHDAMYWYRQDPGQGLRLIYYSQIVNDFQKGDIAEGYSVSREKKESFPLTVTSAQKNPTAFYLCASSIGQGILYEQYFGPGTRLTVT.

This clonotype was detected many times. This chain connects TRBV6-1 to TRBJ2-7; 11 bases fit TRBD2. V lost 4 bases and J lost 0; bases outside the gene matches: 5. This CDR3 is built from 16 residues. The germline CDR1 and CDR2 sequences are MNHNS and SASEGT. CDR3 coding DNA: TGTGCCAGCAGTGTACTAGCGGGAGCCACCTCCTACGAGCAGTACTTC. This encodes CASSVLAGATSYEQYF.

V is TRBV18 and J is TRBJ1-6; 7 nucleotides align to TRBD1. This CDR3 is 14 amino acids long. Germline V gene data show CDR1 as KGHSH and CDR2 as LQKENI. Unmatched junction bases numbered 4, after V lost 6 bases and J lost 5 bases. CDR3 sequence: CASSRQGHNSPLHF. DNA of the CDR3: TGTGCCAGCTCTCGACAGGGTCATAATTCACCCCTCCACTTT.

The J gene is TRBJ2-7, the V gene TRBV7-6; 13 positions match TRBD2. With 5 bases clipped from V and 5 bases from J, the junction kept 9 bases outside the gene matches. CDR1 is SGHVS, CDR2 FNYEAQ, per germline. The CDR3 runs 16 residues. The CDR3 region has the DNA TGTGCCAGCAGCCAAGACGGGACTAGCGGGATACACGAGCAGTACTTC. Its translation: CASSQDGTSGIHEQYF.

This clonotype has ten or more counts. The chain employs TRBV27 and TRBJ1-1; 8 bases map to TRBD1. CDR3 length equals 12 residues. The V segment lost 6 bases and the J segment 6 bases; nucleotides outside the gene matches: 3. Germline V CDR1 and CDR2: MNHEY, SMNVEV (reference sequence). CDR3 loop: CASSPDRAEAFF. CDR3 DNA: TGTGCCAGCAGCCCGGACAGGGCTGAAGCTTTCTTT.

The chain combines TRBV3-1 with TRBJ2-5; tentative D call: TRBD2 (6 bases). The V gene's germline CDR1 is LGHDT and CDR2 YNNKEL (reference sequence). V lost 3 bases, J lost 7 bases, and 21 bases lay in between. This CDR3 is 16 amino acids long. The CDR3 is CASSHITAGRDRTQYF. The CDR3 nucleotides are TGTGCCAGCAGCCATATTACAGCGGGCAGGGACCGGACCCAGTACTTC.

This clonotype was detected ten times or more. V usage is TRBV24-1 and J usage is TRBJ2-1; 8 bases are a match to TRBD1. From germline, CDR1 is KGHDR and CDR2 SFDVKD. This CDR3 contains 13 residues. The trim removed 7 bases at V and 4 bases at J, leaving 2 bases unmatched. As DNA, the CDR3 is TGTGCCACCAGCAGACAGGGGTACAATGAGCAGTTCTTC. Translation: CATSRQGYNEQFF.

This clonotype was seen a few times. The V call is TRBV29-1, the J call TRBJ2-2; 10 bases align to TRBD2. The CDR3 totals 15 residues. Per germline, CDR1 SQVTM and CDR2 ANQGSEA. J lost 5 bases, V lost 7 bases, and 10 bases had no gene match. The CDR3 here is CSDHWTSGRTGELFF. DNA of the CDR3: TGCAGCGACCACTGGACTAGCGGAAGAACCGGGGAGCTGTTTTTT.

Ten or more counts support this clonotype. The CDR3 DNA is TGTGCCAGCAGTTTCGGGGGCTTAATCTACGAGCAGTACTTC. Amino acids: CASSFGGLIYEQYF. The rearrangement joins TRBV28 to TRBJ2-7; D tentatively reads TRBD1 or TRBD2 (6 bases each). Trimming stripped 3 bases from V and 3 bases from J, with 12 bases between. This CDR3 comprises 14 residues. CDR1 is MDHEN, CDR2 SYDVKM, per germline.

The CDR3 nucleotides are TGTGCCACCAGTGCTCTCGGACCCCGCACAGATACGCAGTATTTT. This codes for CATSALGPRTDTQYF. This chain joins TRBV24-1 and TRBJ2-3; D remains unclear. The V end lost 5 bases, the J end lost 1 base, and 12 bases lay between the germline ends. CDR1 and CDR2 from the germline V gene are KGHDR and SFDVKD. This CDR3 comprises 15 residues.

Many counts were recorded for this clonotype. The chain joins TRBV6-1 to TRBJ1-5, with 8 bases identical to TRBD1. V lost 3 bases, J lost 1 base, and 2 bases stayed unmatched. Germline lookup yields CDR1 MNHNS and CDR2 SASEGT. This CDR3 region has 15 residues. This chain's CDR3 is CASSEDRASNQPQHF. The CDR3 DNA follows: TGTGCCAGCAGTGAGGACAGGGCCAGCAATCAGCCCCAGCATTTT.

The genes are TRBV11-3 and TRBJ2-1; 7 bases match TRBD2. CDR3 size: 18 residues. Germline values: CDR1 SGHNT, CDR2 YENEEA. Losses at the gene ends were 1 base for V and 0 bases for J; bases not matched to a gene: 9. DNA of the CDR3: TGTGCCAGCAGCTTAGGAGGGACTACCATCAGCTCCTACAATGAGCAGTTCTTC. Its translation: CASSLGGTTISSYNEQFF.

This clonotype was found a few times. The rearrangement links TRBV19 to TRBJ2-1; either TRBD1 or TRBD2 may supply D (5 bases each). With 9 bases removed from V and 9 bases from J, the gap between germline ends came to 15 bases. The CDR3 loop spans 12 amino acids. Germline V CDR1 and CDR2: LNHDA, SQIVND (reference sequence). CDR3 DNA sequence: TGTGCCAGCACAACAGGAGGCGCTGAGCAGTTCTTC. Translation: CASTTGGAEQFF.

At least ten counts were recorded for this clonotype. V usage is TRBV20-1 and J usage is TRBJ1-1, with 9 bases identical to TRBD1. Trimming took 5 bases from V and 6 from J; bases not matched to a gene: 13. This CDR3 has 15 residues. The germline V gene encodes CDR1 DFQATT and CDR2 SNEGSKA (reference sequence). The CDR3 region is CSARATGGDDPEAFF. The CDR3 DNA follows: TGCAGTGCTCGAGCAACAGGGGGCGACGATCCTGAAGCTTTCTTT.

This clonotype has a count of ten or more. V usage is TRBV4-1 and J usage is TRBJ2-7, with 14 bases aligning to TRBD2. J gave up 6 bases and V 4 bases, and 5 bases lay outside the gene matches. Germline CDR1 reads MGHRA; CDR2 reads YSYEKL. This CDR3 region has 15 residues. DNA of the CDR3: TGCGCCAGCAGCCTCGGACTAGCGGGAGGCGGCGAGCAGTACTTC. It yields the protein CASSLGLAGGGEQYF.

This clonotype has only a few counts. This rearrangement joins TRBV27 to TRBJ2-3; 9 bases align to TRBD1. This CDR3 has 14 amino acids. Germline CDR1 MNHEY, CDR2 SMNVEV (reference sequence). With V trimmed by 5 bases and J by 5 bases, 5 bases remained unmatched. CDR3 protein: CASSPGQGIDTQYF. The CDR3 nucleotides are TGTGCCAGCAGTCCCGGACAGGGGATAGATACGCAGTATTTT.

This clonotype was seen a few times. The CDR3 DNA sequence: TGTGCCAGCTCCCGAGTGACTAGCGACACGGGGGAGCAGTACTTC. Protein product: CASSRVTSDTGEQYF. This chain uses TRBV18 with TRBJ2-7; TRBD2 aligns across 8 bases. V gave up 6 bases and J gave up 7 bases; unmatched junction bases: 14. The length of the CDR3 is 15 residues. CDR1 and CDR2 from the germline V gene are KGHSH and LQKENI.

The J gene is TRBJ1-5, the V gene TRBV4-3; 8 positions match TRBD1. CDR1 and CDR2 (germline): LGHNA, YSLEER. Unmatched junction bases numbered 12, after V lost 4 bases and J lost 4 bases. The CDR3 has 17 residues. CDR3 nucleotides: TGCGCCAGCAGCCTCTCCGGGACAGGTAGTGCGAATCAGCCCCAGCATTTT. As protein: CASSLSGTGSANQPQHF.

This clonotype has a handful of counts. The J gene is TRBJ2-7, the V gene TRBV3-1; TRBD1 aligns across 7 bases. This CDR3 is 16 amino acids long. Losses at the gene ends were 2 bases for V and 0 bases for J; bases not matched to a gene: 7. Germline V CDR1 and CDR2: LGHDT, YNNKEL (reference sequence). The CDR3 region is CASSQPWAGGSYEQYF. The CDR3 DNA reads as TGTGCCAGCAGCCAACCTTGGGCAGGGGGCTCCTACGAGCAGTACTTC.

This clonotype was found many times. The chain is built from TRBV11-3 and TRBJ2-2; D not resolved. Trimming shortened V by 5 bases and J by 1 base, and 5 bases separated the two germline ends. The CDR3 is 13 amino acids. Germline V gives CDR1 SGHNT, CDR2 YENEEA. The CDR3 sequence is CASSHLNTGELFF. The CDR3 DNA reads TGTGCCAGCAGCCACCTGAACACCGGGGAGCTGTTTTTT.

This clonotype was picked up many times. The chain links TRBV20-1 to TRBJ1-5; TRBD1 matches 7 bases. Unmatched junction bases numbered 6, after V lost 0 bases and J lost 4 bases. The CDR3 is 15 amino acids. CDR1 is DFQATT, CDR2 SNEGSKA, per germline (reference sequence). The CDR3 DNA sequence: TGCAGTGCTAGAGATCCGGGACAGTCTAATCAGCCCCAGCATTTT. This gives the protein CSARDPGQSNQPQHF.

This chain connects TRBV9 to TRBJ2-3, with D perhaps TRBD2 (5 bases). Germline V lookup: CDR1 SGDLS, CDR2 YYNGEE. Trimming pared 3 bases from V and 0 bases from J, leaving 23 bases between. The length of the CDR3 is 19 residues. CDR3 in amino acids: CASSDSEEETKSSTDTQYF. The CDR3 region has the DNA TGTGCCAGCAGCGACTCGGAGGAGGAGACGAAATCTAGCACAGATACGCAGTATTTT.

This clonotype was counted ten times or more. The chain couples TRBV20-1 to TRBJ2-1; 7 nucleotides line up with TRBD2. Germline loops: CDR1 DFQATT, CDR2 SNEGSKA (reference sequence). This CDR3 spans 17 amino acids. V trimming: 5 bases; J trimming: 3 bases; junction bases outside the gene matches: 16. CDR3 region: CSAPTPRGGSIYNEQFF. The CDR3 DNA is TGCAGTGCTCCCACTCCGAGAGGCGGGAGCATCTACAATGAGCAGTTCTTC.

This chain uses TRBV24-1 with TRBJ2-1; possible D gene TRBD2, 6 bases. CDR1 is KGHDR and CDR2 is SFDVKD in the germline V gene. The CDR3 loop spans 13 amino acids. Trimming stripped 7 bases from V and 4 bases from J, with 10 bases between. In nucleotides, the CDR3 is TGTGCCACCAGCCTAGCGCTTTACAATGAGCAGTTCTTC. This gives the protein CATSLALYNEQFF.

This clonotype came up many times. This rearrangement joins TRBV29-1 to TRBJ2-7, with D possibly matching TRBD1 (5 bases). Trimming removed 3 bases from V and 5 bases from J, with 11 bases in between. There are 12 residues in the CDR3. The germline CDR1 and CDR2 sequences are SQVTM and ANQGSEA. The CDR3: CSVEVQGHEQYF. CDR3 nucleotides: TGCAGCGTTGAGGTGCAGGGCCACGAGCAGTACTTC.

This clonotype came up many times. The chain joins TRBV7-2 to TRBJ2-2, with D uncertain. The V gene lost 3 bases and the J gene lost 6 bases, with 8 bases spanning the gap. This CDR3 comprises 13 residues. CDR1 and CDR2 from the germline V gene are SGHTA and FQGNSA. The CDR3 DNA reads as TGTGCCAGCAGCTTGGCCGGACCCGGGGAGCTGTTTTTT. Translation gives CASSLAGPGELFF. The full variable domain, rest sourced from reference TRBV7-2 and TRBJ2-2, is GAGVSQSPSNKVTEKGKDVELRCDPISGHTALYWYRQSLGQGLEFLIYFQGNSAPDKSGLPSDRFSAERTGGSVSTLTIQRTQQEDSAVYLCASSLAGPGELFFGEGSRLTVL.

This clonotype was seen ten or more times. The chain uses TRBV2 and TRBJ2-1, with TRBD2 identical over 8 bases. The CDR3 totals 16 residues. Trimming cost V 7 bases and J 6 bases; bases outside gene matches: 14. Germline V gene sequence: CDR1 SNHLY, CDR2 FYNNEI. The CDR3 DNA sequence: TGTGCCAGCATGGACGGGAGGGCCGGTCCGGTCAATGAGCAGTTCTTC. Translated: CASMDGRAGPVNEQFF.

The J gene is TRBJ2-1, the V gene TRBV18; 15 nucleotides align to TRBD2. Trimming removed 3 bases from V and 6 bases from J; junction bases left unmatched: 3. The length of the CDR3 is 16 residues. Germline V gene sequence: CDR1 KGHSH, CDR2 LQKENI. Here the CDR3 DNA reads TGTGCCAGCTCACCCGGGGGACTAGCGGGAGGCAATGAGCAGTTCTTC. Encoded protein: CASSPGGLAGGNEQFF.

This clonotype was recorded at least ten times. J is TRBJ2-7 and V is TRBV11-2; the D call may be TRBD1 or TRBD2 (6 bases each). The V gene's germline CDR1 is SGHAT and CDR2 FQNNGV. This CDR3 comprises 17 residues. V was pared by 0 bases and J by 0 bases, with 15 bases between. Written as DNA, the CDR3 is TGTGCCAGCAGCTTAGAATTAGGGGGGCGGAGCTCCTACGAGCAGTACTTC. As protein: CASSLELGGRSSYEQYF. Full variable domain (outside the CDR3, taken from reference TRBV11-2 and TRBJ2-7): EAGVAQSPRYKIIEKRQSVAFWCNPISGHATLYWYQQILGQGPKLLIQFQNNGVVDDSQLPKDRFSAERLKGVDSTLKIQPAKLEDSAVYLCASSLELGGRSSYEQYFGPGTRLTVT.